Sequencing of this T cell receptor (beta chain) was carried out in a study of PD-1 blockade in classical Hodgkin lymphoma. TCRdb's copy holds only in-frame clones and misses some; the assay was immunoSEQ multiplex PCR. The sample shows about 94,000 clones, 89% of them seen only once. Every one of the patients relapsed after autologous stem cell transplantation (brentuximab vedotin exposure was variable). Concerning this clone itself: Its specificity is not known.

General study points: Individuals initiating nivolumab under 1 year after ASCT were excluded.

V shed 5 bases and J shed 7 bases, with 15 bases lying between them. The CDR3 runs 13 residues. Looked up from germline, CDR1 is SGHVS and CDR2 is FQNEAQ. This clonotype was sampled from a human donor with classical Hodgkin lymphoma. The input for sequencing was peripheral blood mononuclear cells (PBMCs), taken before the second cycle of nivolumab. This chain joins TRBV7-8 and TRBJ2-7; D uncertain. Written as DNA, the CDR3 is TGTGCCAGCAGCCCCAATCTCTGGGTGGAGCAGTACTTC. Its protein product is CASSPNLWVEQYF. The whole variable domain, remainder taken from reference TRBV7-8 and TRBJ2-7, is GAGVSQSPRYKVAKRGQDVALRCDPISGHVSLFWYQQALGQGPEFLTYFQNEAQLDKSGLPSDRFFAERPEGSVSTLKIQRTQQEDSAVYLCASSPNLWVEQYFGPGTRLTVT.